These 21 T cell receptor beta chains originate from one sample sequenced in a study of T-cell memory formation after mild COVID-19. TCRdb used MiXCR to reprocess the 5' RACE reads, holding one entry per CDR3 protein. The data show approximately 410,000 distinct CDR3 sequences, about 25% seen once. The sample taken for sequencing was PBMCs or a T cell subset sorted from them (not recorded which). The receptors were sampled from an adult woman who had mild COVID-19 (a few samples of this study predate the infection). Cell type and time point are not known.

V gene TRBV12-3 or TRBV12-4 combines with J gene TRBJ1-3; D is ambiguous. Trimming removed 3 bases from V and 4 bases from J, with 10 bases in between. CDR3 length: 14 amino acids. The CDR3 sequence is CASSLVATGNTIYF. The DNA of the CDR3 is TGTGCCAGCAGTTTGGTGGCTACGGGAAACACCATATATTTT.

This clonotype was seen a handful of times. The genes are TRBV6-6 and TRBJ2-3; 8 bases line up with TRBD1. CDR1 MNHNY and CDR2 SVGAGI come from the germline V gene (reference sequence). V lost 5 bases and J lost 4; bases outside the gene matches: 11. The CDR3 length is 16 residues. The DNA of the CDR3 is TGTGCCAGCAGTCCCATTTATCTGGACAGGGCAGATACGCAGTATTTT. Residues: CASSPIYLDRADTQYF.

This clonotype has just a few counts. The chain recombines TRBV27 with TRBJ2-5; TRBD1 matches at 12 bases. V lost 10 bases, J lost 4 bases, and 4 bases stayed unmatched. The CDR3 extends over 13 amino acids. Germline CDR1 reads MNHEY; CDR2 reads SMNVEV (reference sequence). The CDR3 region has the DNA TGTGCCACCAGGGACAGGGGGCGAGAGACCCAGTACTTC. As protein: CATRDRGRETQYF.

This clonotype was counted a few times. The V call is TRBV7-2, the J call TRBJ1-2; TRBD1 is a possible D gene (5 bases). The CDR3 runs to 16 residues. Germline CDR1 and CDR2: SGHTA and FQGNSA. Deletions cut 0 bases from V and 0 bases from J, with 11 bases between. The DNA for the CDR3 is TGTGCCAGCAGCTTAGCGTTGGGGCAAGCTAACTATGGCTACACCTTC. The encoded protein is CASSLALGQANYGYTF.

This clonotype was counted a few times. The genes are TRBV6-1 and TRBJ1-4; 7 bases are a match to TRBD1. This CDR3 is 14 amino acids long. Trimming cost V 6 bases and J 5 bases; bases outside gene matches: 6. Germline V gives CDR1 MNHNS, CDR2 SASEGT. The CDR3 is CASRIQGQNEKLFF. The DNA of the CDR3 is TGTGCCAGCAGGATACAGGGGCAAAATGAAAAACTGTTTTTT.

This clonotype was observed a few times. This rearrangement joins TRBV20-1 to TRBJ1-2, with 10 positions matching TRBD1. Germline V gives CDR1 DFQATT, CDR2 SNEGSKA (reference sequence). CDR3 size: 17 residues. V shed 0 bases and J 7 bases; nucleotides not matched to a gene: 14. CDR3 bases: TGCAGTGCTAGAGATTGGGGACAGGGGAAAATGGTGGCTGGCTACACCTTC. Its translation: CSARDWGQGKMVAGYTF.

This clonotype was detected a few times. The J gene is TRBJ2-4, the V gene TRBV10-3; D unresolved. Germline V lookup: CDR1 ENHRY, CDR2 SYGVKD. CDR3 length equals 14 residues. Trimming stripped 0 bases from V and 7 bases from J, with 10 bases between. The DNA for the CDR3 is TGTGCCATCAGTGAGTCGCCAGAAGGGAACATTCAGTACTTC. This codes for CAISESPEGNIQYF.

The V and J genes are TRBV20-1 and TRBJ2-7, with 10 bases matching TRBD2. Germline assignment: CDR1 DFQATT and CDR2 SNEGSKA (reference sequence). Trimming removed 3 bases from V and 5 bases from J; junction bases left unmatched: 7. The CDR3 spans 14 residues. DNA for the CDR3: TGCAGTGCTAGTAGAGCGGGGGGGAAGGACGAGCAGTACTTC. Its protein is CSASRAGGKDEQYF.

The rearrangement joins TRBV4-1 to TRBJ2-7; 8 nucleotides line up with TRBD2. V was pared by 4 bases and J by 4 bases, with 9 bases of the junction left unmatched. CDR3 length equals 15 residues. Germline CDR1 and CDR2: MGHRA and YSYEKL. The CDR3 here is CASSRTRGGLYEQYF. The CDR3 DNA follows: TGCGCCAGCAGCCGTACCCGGGGGGGGCTTTACGAGCAGTACTTC.

This clonotype has just a few counts. The genes are TRBV6-5 and TRBJ1-2; a possible D gene is TRBD1 (6 bases). The V and J ends lost 9 bases and 8 bases respectively, with 16 bases between them. The CDR3 totals 12 residues. Germline V gene lookup returns CDR1 MNHEY and CDR2 SVGAGI. The CDR3: CASKTGSVGYTF. For the CDR3, the DNA is TGTGCCAGTAAGACAGGATCGGTCGGCTACACCTTC.

DNA for the CDR3: TGTGCCAGCAGCCCCGGCGCTAGCGGGGGGCGTGGAGAGACCCAGTACTTC. This translates into CASSPGASGGRGETQYF. This sequence joins TRBV3-1 and TRBJ2-5; 11 bases are shared with TRBD2. J lost 4 bases, V lost 4 bases, and 11 bases had no gene match. This CDR3 spans 17 amino acids. Germline values: CDR1 LGHDT, CDR2 YNNKEL (reference sequence).

This clonotype was detected only a few times. The chain has TRBV15 and TRBJ2-3; unclear D gene. The CDR3 runs 12 residues. V shed 6 bases and J shed 6 bases, with 10 bases lying between them. Germline CDR1 and CDR2: LNHNV and YYDKDF (reference sequence). For the CDR3, the DNA is TGTGCCACCAGGGATTCCGCCGATACGCAGTATTTT. It yields the protein CATRDSADTQYF.

This clonotype was seen more than once but under ten times. The V call is TRBV7-6, the J call TRBJ2-5, with 10 bases identical to TRBD2. Germline CDR1 is SGHVS and CDR2 is FNYEAQ. Trimming cost V 4 bases and J 4 bases; bases outside gene matches: 6. CDR3 length: 15 amino acids. Here the CDR3 DNA reads TGTGCCAGCAGCTCCTCAGCGGGGGGGCGAGAGACCCAGTACTTC. The encoded protein is CASSSSAGGRETQYF.

V is TRBV7-6 and J is TRBJ2-1; 11 bases line up with TRBD2. CDR3 length equals 16 residues. J gave up 4 bases and V 3 bases, and 5 bases lay outside the gene matches. Germline loops: CDR1 SGHVS, CDR2 FNYEAQ. The DNA for the CDR3 is TGTGCCAGCAGCTTGCTAGCGGGAGGCGGATACAATGAGCAGTTCTTC. Translating it yields CASSLLAGGGYNEQFF.

The V and J genes are TRBV7-9 and TRBJ2-7, with a tentative D call TRBD1 (6 bases). Trimming left V 5 bases short and J 2 bases short, with 10 bases between. The CDR3 consists of 13 residues. Germline V lookup: CDR1 SEHNR, CDR2 FQNEAQ (reference sequence). The CDR3 region is CASSRDMTYEQYF. The CDR3 DNA sequence: TGTGCCAGCAGCCGGGACATGACCTACGAGCAGTACTTC.

The chain joins TRBV5-6 to TRBJ1-2, with D tentatively TRBD1 (5 bases). Trimming cost V 4 bases and J 10 bases, with 14 bases left between them. The germline V gene has CDR1 SGHDT and CDR2 YYEEEE. This CDR3 is built from 12 residues. CDR3 sequence: CASSRTPGLYTF. CDR3 sequence (DNA): TGTGCCAGCAGCCGGACCCCGGGACTCTACACCTTC.

This clonotype was counted a few times. CDR3 bases: TGTGCCAGCAGCTTGGGGACTACCAAAGAGACCCAGTACTTC. Protein sequence: CASSLGTTKETQYF. The chain joins TRBV5-6 to TRBJ2-5, with a weak D call TRBD2 (6 bases). V was shortened by 0 bases and J by 3 bases, with 9 bases between the two germline ends. The CDR3 runs 14 residues. Looked up from germline, CDR1 is SGHDT and CDR2 is YYEEEE.

The V gene is TRBV4-1, the J gene TRBJ2-2, with a possible D match to TRBD1 (7 bases). Germline values: CDR1 MGHRA, CDR2 YSYEKL. Deletions cut 3 bases from V and 5 bases from J, with 16 bases between. This CDR3 comprises 16 residues. CDR3 residues: CASSQGHRGGTGELFF. CDR3 DNA sequence: TGCGCCAGCAGCCAGGGACACAGGGGAGGAACCGGGGAGCTGTTTTTT.

The table lists this clonotype with a few counts. The chain couples TRBV6-5 to TRBJ2-5; D is unresolved. This CDR3 region has 11 residues. Trimming shortened V by 6 bases and J by 9 bases, and 11 bases separated the two germline ends. Germline CDR1 is MNHEY and CDR2 is SVGAGI. The CDR3 loop is CASRDPGAQYF. DNA for the CDR3: TGTGCCAGCAGGGACCCTGGGGCCCAGTACTTC.

V gene TRBV19 combines with J gene TRBJ2-3; TRBD2 aligns across 7 bases. Trimming removed 6 bases from V and 4 bases from J; junction bases left unmatched: 10. The CDR3 totals 15 residues. The germline V gene has CDR1 LNHDA and CDR2 SQIVND (reference sequence). CDR3 nucleotides: TGTGCCAGTAGCTTCGGGAGGAGAGGTCCAGATACGCAGTATTTT. This encodes CASSFGRRGPDTQYF.

This clonotype came up a few times. In DNA, the CDR3 is TGTGCCAGCAGCGGATTGACAGGGGTTAACACTGAAGCTTTCTTT. Its translation is CASSGLTGVNTEAFF. The rearrangement uses TRBV9 and TRBJ1-1, with TRBD1 matching 8 bases. CDR1 and CDR2 from the germline V gene are SGDLS and YYNGEE. J lost 2 bases, V lost 3 bases, and 6 bases had no gene match. The CDR3 totals 15 residues.